This note documents a single T cell receptor beta chain sequence. This record belongs to a study of T cell changes during pregnancy in multiple sclerosis. The protocol was immunoSEQ multiplex PCR, while the TCRdb copy is restricted to in-frame clones and leaves out a portion. The sample records about 110,000 clones, about 90% being singletons. This CDR3 region has 16 residues. Looked up from germline, CDR1 is SGHTA and CDR2 is FQGTGA. V dropped 4 bases and J dropped 0; count of bases not matched to a gene: 7. The TCR sequence derives from a female donor with multiple sclerosis, enrolled in a pregnancy study. The chain has TRBV7-3 and TRBJ2-7, with 9 positions matching TRBD2. Sequences were derived from peripheral blood, sampled before pregnancy. The CDR3 region is CASSYLSGGISYEQYF. CDR3 sequence (DNA): TGTGCCAGCAGCTACCTTAGCGGGGGAATCTCCTACGAGCAGTACTTC.